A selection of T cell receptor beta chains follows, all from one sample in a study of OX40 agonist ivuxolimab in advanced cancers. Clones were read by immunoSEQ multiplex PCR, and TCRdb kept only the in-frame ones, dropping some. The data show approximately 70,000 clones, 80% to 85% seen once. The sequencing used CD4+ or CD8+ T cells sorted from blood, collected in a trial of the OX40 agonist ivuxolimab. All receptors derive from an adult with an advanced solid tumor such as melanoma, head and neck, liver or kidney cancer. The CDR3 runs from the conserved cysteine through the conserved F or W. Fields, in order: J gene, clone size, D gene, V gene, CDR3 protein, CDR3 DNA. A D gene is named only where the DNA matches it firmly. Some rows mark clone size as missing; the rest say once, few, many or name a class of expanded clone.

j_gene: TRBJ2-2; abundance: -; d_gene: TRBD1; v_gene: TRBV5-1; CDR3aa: CASSWVTGAGTGELFF; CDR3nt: TGCGCCAGCAGCTGGGTGACAGGGGCTGGCACCGGGGAGCTGTTTTTT
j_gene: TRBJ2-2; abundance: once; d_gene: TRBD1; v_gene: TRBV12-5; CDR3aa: CASGLVPRWGQESNTGELFF; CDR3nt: TGTGCTAGTGGTTTGGTACCCCGCTGGGGACAGGAATCGAACACCGGGGAGCTGTTTTTT
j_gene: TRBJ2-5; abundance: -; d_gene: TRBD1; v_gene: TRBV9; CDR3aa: CASSALGTGVLETQYF; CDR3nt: TGTGCCAGCAGCGCCCTAGGGACAGGGGTGTTGGAGACCCAGTACTTC
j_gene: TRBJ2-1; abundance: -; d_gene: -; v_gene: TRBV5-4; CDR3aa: CASSFPSGTTYNEQFF; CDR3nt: TGTGCCAGCAGCTTCCCCTCCGGGACAACCTACAATGAGCAGTTCTTC
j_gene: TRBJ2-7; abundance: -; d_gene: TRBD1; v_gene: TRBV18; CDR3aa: CASSYGTGVYEQYF; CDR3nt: TGTGCCAGCTCGTACGGGACAGGAGTCTACGAGCAGTACTTC
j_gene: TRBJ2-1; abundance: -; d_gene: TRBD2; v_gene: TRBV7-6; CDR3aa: CASSPWTSEGNEQFF; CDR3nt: TGTGCCAGCAGCCCCTGGACTAGCGAAGGGAATGAGCAGTTCTTC
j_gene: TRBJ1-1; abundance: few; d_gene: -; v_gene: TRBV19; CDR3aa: CASSLGFHTEAFF; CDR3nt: TGTGCCAGTAGTCTGGGGTTTCACACTGAAGCTTTCTTT
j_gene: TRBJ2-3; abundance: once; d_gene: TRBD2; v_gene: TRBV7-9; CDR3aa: CASSSRLAGPSTDTQYF; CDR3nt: TGTGCCAGCAGCTCCCGACTAGCGGGCCCGAGCACAGATACGCAGTATTTT
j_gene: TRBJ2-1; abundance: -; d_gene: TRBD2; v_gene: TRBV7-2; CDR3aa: CASSPGLETYNEQFF; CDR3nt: TGTGCCAGCAGCCCAGGACTAGAGACCTACAATGAGCAGTTCTTC
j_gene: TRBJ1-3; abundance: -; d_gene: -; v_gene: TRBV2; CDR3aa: CASKGTLSGNTIYF; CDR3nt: TGTGCCAGCAAAGGGACACTCTCTGGAAACACCATATATTTT
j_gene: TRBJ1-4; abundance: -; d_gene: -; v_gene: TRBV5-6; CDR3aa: CASSSGPGRGLFF; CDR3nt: TGTGCCAGCAGCTCCGGGCCCGGGAGAGGACTGTTTTTT
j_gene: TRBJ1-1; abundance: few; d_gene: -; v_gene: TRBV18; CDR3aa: CASSPRGDTEAFF; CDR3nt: TGTGCCAGCTCACCCCGTGGGGACACTGAAGCTTTCTTT
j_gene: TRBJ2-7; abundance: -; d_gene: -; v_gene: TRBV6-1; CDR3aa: CASSEPGTREQYF; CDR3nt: TGTGCCAGCAGTGAACCAGGGACGAGAGAGCAGTACTTC
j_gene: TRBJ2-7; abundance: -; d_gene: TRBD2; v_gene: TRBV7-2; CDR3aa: CASSSVTSGNYEQYF; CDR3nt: TGTGCCAGCAGCTCTGTGACTAGCGGGAACTACGAGCAGTACTTC
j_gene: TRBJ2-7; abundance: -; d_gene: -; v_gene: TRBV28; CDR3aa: CASSPTSLEQYF; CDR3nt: TGTGCCAGCAGCCCGACCAGTCTCGAGCAGTACTTC
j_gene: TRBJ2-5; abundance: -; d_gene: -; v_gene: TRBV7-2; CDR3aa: CASSPQRETQYF; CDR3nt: TGTGCCAGCAGCCCCCAGAGAGAGACCCAGTACTTC
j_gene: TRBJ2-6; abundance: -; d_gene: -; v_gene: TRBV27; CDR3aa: CASTRQSSGANVLTF; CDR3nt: TGTGCCAGCACCAGACAGAGCTCTGGGGCCAACGTCCTGACTTTC
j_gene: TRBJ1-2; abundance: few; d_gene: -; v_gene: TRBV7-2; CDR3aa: CASSPVSGTGNYGYTF; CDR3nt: TGTGCCAGCAGCCCCGTGTCAGGGACGGGCAACTATGGCTACACCTTC
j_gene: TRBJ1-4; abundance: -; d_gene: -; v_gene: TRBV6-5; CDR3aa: CASSYVGRRGEKLFF; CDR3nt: TGTGCCAGCAGTTACGTCGGGCGAAGGGGTGAAAAACTGTTTTTT
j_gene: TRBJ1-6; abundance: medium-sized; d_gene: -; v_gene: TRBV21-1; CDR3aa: CASSNCGRGLSYNSPLHF; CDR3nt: TGTGCCAGCAGCAACTGCGGCAGGGGGCTTTCCTATAATTCACCCCTCCACTTT